Listed below are T cell receptor beta chains from one sample, sequenced in a study of blood T cell repertoires in COVID-19. Method: immunoSEQ multiplex PCR; TCRdb's copy keeps in-frame clones and lacks some. The sample contains 2,500 or so clones, approximately 86% of which appear only once. Material for sequencing was peripheral blood. The receptor set was obtained from a man between 65 and 85 years old with active COVID-19. Each CDR3 is given with its conserved first and last residue. The order of the fields is J gene, D gene, clone size, V gene, CDR3 protein, CDR3 DNA. The D gene is left open where the match is weak. Size tells how often a clone was seen (once, few, many) or the class of an expanded clone, and some rows leave it out.

J gene: TRBJ2-3; D gene: -; clone size: -; V gene: TRBV15; CDR3 protein: CATSRRRQSTDTQYF; CDR3 DNA: TGTGCCACCAGCAGACGGCGACAGAGCACAGATACGCAGTATTTT
J gene: TRBJ1-6; D gene: TRBD1; clone size: few; V gene: TRBV4-2; CDR3 protein: CASSLDGPGQGLIKGSTLHF; CDR3 DNA: TGTGCCAGCAGCCTCGACGGGCCCGGACAGGGATTAATAAAGGGGTCCACCCTCCACTTT
J gene: TRBJ2-2; D gene: TRBD1; clone size: -; V gene: TRBV10-3; CDR3 protein: CATSGQGGNTGELFF; CDR3 DNA: TGTGCCACCAGTGGACAGGGAGGAAACACCGGGGAGCTGTTTTTT
J gene: TRBJ1-1; D gene: TRBD1; clone size: -; V gene: TRBV11-2; CDR3 protein: CASSPGGRVGFKKTEAFF; CDR3 DNA: TGTGCCAGCAGCCCAGGGGGCAGGGTCGGCTTCAAGAAAACTGAAGCTTTCTTT
J gene: TRBJ2-5; D gene: -; clone size: -; V gene: TRBV21-1; CDR3 protein: CASSKEGRGLLETQYF; CDR3 DNA: TGTGCCAGCAGCAAAGAAGGCAGGGGTCTGTTAGAGACCCAGTACTTC
J gene: TRBJ2-1; D gene: -; clone size: -; V gene: TRBV6-5; CDR3 protein: CASSYLDRTGYNEQFF; CDR3 DNA: TGTGCCAGCAGTTACCTAGACAGGACCGGGTACAATGAGCAGTTCTTC
J gene: TRBJ1-3; D gene: TRBD1; clone size: -; V gene: TRBV18; CDR3 protein: CASSPGQASGNTIYF; CDR3 DNA: TGTGCCAGCTCTCCGGGACAGGCTTCTGGAAACACCATATATTTT
J gene: TRBJ2-5; D gene: -; clone size: once; V gene: TRBV12-2; CDR3 protein: CASRPKVTDVLETQYF; CDR3 DNA: TGTGCAAGTCGCCCCAAGGTTACAGACGTACTGGAGACCCAGTACTTC
J gene: TRBJ2-4; D gene: -; clone size: -; V gene: TRBV6-5; CDR3 protein: CASSSPGLVIQYF; CDR3 DNA: TGTGCCAGCAGTTCGCCGGGACTTGTGATTCAGTACTTC
J gene: TRBJ2-3; D gene: TRBD1; clone size: -; V gene: TRBV4-3; CDR3 protein: CASSQEPWQGAVTDTQYF; CDR3 DNA: TGCGCCAGCAGCCAAGAACCGTGGCAGGGGGCCGTCACAGATACGCAGTATTTT
J gene: TRBJ1-2; D gene: TRBD1; clone size: -; V gene: TRBV4-2; CDR3 protein: CASSQAQGASGYTF; CDR3 DNA: TGTGCCAGCAGCCAAGCGCAGGGGGCTTCGGGCTACACCTTC
J gene: TRBJ2-2; D gene: TRBD2; clone size: -; V gene: TRBV5-4; CDR3 protein: CASSLGLAGGRGNTGELFF; CDR3 DNA: TGTGCCAGCAGCTTGGGACTAGCGGGGGGTAGGGGCAACACCGGGGAGCTGTTTTTT
J gene: TRBJ1-1; D gene: -; clone size: -; V gene: TRBV4-2; CDR3 protein: CASSSLGGGTEAFF; CDR3 DNA: TGTGCCAGCAGCTCGCTGGGCGGGGGAACTGAAGCTTTCTTT
J gene: TRBJ1-1; D gene: TRBD1; clone size: -; V gene: TRBV7-2; CDR3 protein: CASSSGETGGANTEAFF; CDR3 DNA: TGTGCCAGCAGCTCAGGGGAGACAGGGGGAGCTAACACTGAAGCTTTCTTT
J gene: TRBJ1-6; D gene: TRBD1; clone size: -; V gene: TRBV23-1; CDR3 protein: CAKDRVGLLGVHF; CDR3 DNA: TGCGCCAAGGACAGGGTCGGCCTACTAGGAGTCCACTTT
J gene: TRBJ2-2; D gene: TRBD2; clone size: -; V gene: TRBV9; CDR3 protein: CASSVAGTSGTGELFF; CDR3 DNA: TGTGCCAGCAGCGTAGCCGGGACTAGCGGGACCGGGGAGCTGTTTTTT
J gene: TRBJ1-2; D gene: TRBD1; clone size: -; V gene: TRBV9; CDR3 protein: CASSGPGGYGYTF; CDR3 DNA: TGTGCCAGCAGCGGCCCAGGGGGATATGGCTACACCTTC
J gene: TRBJ2-5; D gene: -; clone size: -; V gene: TRBV19; CDR3 protein: CASKNGDSGKETQYF; CDR3 DNA: TGTGCCAGTAAGAATGGGGATAGCGGAAAAGAGACCCAGTACTTC
J gene: TRBJ1-1; D gene: -; clone size: -; V gene: TRBV4-1; CDR3 protein: CASSQVAGTEAFF; CDR3 DNA: TGCGCCAGCAGCCAAGTAGCCGGTACTGAAGCTTTCTTT
J gene: TRBJ2-5; D gene: -; clone size: -; V gene: TRBV2; CDR3 protein: CASKDWGTSQETQYF; CDR3 DNA: TGTGCCAGCAAAGATTGGGGGACTTCTCAAGAGACCCAGTACTTC
J gene: TRBJ1-6; D gene: -; clone size: -; V gene: TRBV4-1; CDR3 protein: CASSQRGQGLNSPLHF; CDR3 DNA: TGCGCCAGCAGCCAAAGGGGTCAGGGCTTAAATTCACCCCTCCACTTT
J gene: TRBJ2-1; D gene: -; clone size: -; V gene: TRBV7-8; CDR3 protein: CASSLEARGYNEQFF; CDR3 DNA: TGTGCCAGCAGCTTAGAAGCCCGGGGCTACAATGAGCAGTTCTTC
J gene: TRBJ2-1; D gene: TRBD1; clone size: -; V gene: TRBV19; CDR3 protein: CASSMTGNTYNEQFF; CDR3 DNA: TGTGCCAGTAGTATGACAGGGAACACCTACAATGAGCAGTTCTTC
J gene: TRBJ1-1; D gene: -; clone size: -; V gene: TRBV6-6; CDR3 protein: CASSYDSIIMNTEAFF; CDR3 DNA: TGTGCCAGCAGTTATGACAGCATCATAATGAACACTGAAGCTTTCTTT
J gene: TRBJ1-6; D gene: TRBD1; clone size: -; V gene: TRBV2; CDR3 protein: CASSVDRGRRNSPLHF; CDR3 DNA: TGTGCCAGCAGCGTGGACAGGGGGCGGCGTAATTCACCCCTCCACTTT
J gene: TRBJ1-1; D gene: -; clone size: -; V gene: TRBV20-1; CDR3 protein: CSASHRGGHTEAFF; CDR3 DNA: TGCAGTGCTAGTCACCGGGGAGGGCACACTGAAGCTTTCTTT
J gene: TRBJ2-4; D gene: -; clone size: once; V gene: TRBV6-4; CDR3 protein: CASSDGGVRNIQYF; CDR3 DNA: TGTGCCAGCAGTGACGGCGGAGTGAGGAACATTCAGTACTTC
J gene: TRBJ2-5; D gene: TRBD1; clone size: -; V gene: TRBV4-1; CDR3 protein: CASSHPSRDRGLGETQYF; CDR3 DNA: TGCGCCAGCAGCCATCCCTCCCGGGACAGGGGGCTGGGGGAGACCCAGTACTTC
J gene: TRBJ1-1; D gene: -; clone size: -; V gene: TRBV11-1; CDR3 protein: CASSSMALNTEAFF; CDR3 DNA: TGTGCCAGCAGCTCCATGGCCCTGAACACTGAAGCTTTCTTT
J gene: TRBJ2-1; D gene: -; clone size: -; V gene: TRBV10-3; CDR3 protein: CAISEGPRVWEQFF; CDR3 DNA: TGTGCCATCAGTGAAGGCCCCAGGGTTTGGGAGCAGTTCTTC
J gene: TRBJ1-5; D gene: -; clone size: -; V gene: TRBV6-5; CDR3 protein: CASRSEYSNQPQHF; CDR3 DNA: TGTGCCAGCAGGTCCGAGTATAGCAATCAGCCCCAGCATTTT
J gene: TRBJ2-3; D gene: -; clone size: -; V gene: TRBV5-8; CDR3 protein: CASSFPGDNTDTQYF; CDR3 DNA: TGTGCCAGCAGCTTTCCCGGGGACAACACAGATACGCAGTATTTT
J gene: TRBJ2-5; D gene: -; clone size: large; V gene: TRBV27; CDR3 protein: CASSPRHPFQETQYF; CDR3 DNA: TGTGCCAGCAGTCCCAGACATCCATTCCAAGAGACCCAGTACTTC